This passage covers 24 T cell receptor beta chains from one sample sequenced in a study of blood T cell repertoires in COVID-19. Method: immunoSEQ multiplex PCR; TCRdb's copy keeps in-frame clones and lacks some. The sample consists of about 180,000 clones, over 80% of them appearing once. The sequencing input was peripheral blood. Every receptor here comes from a woman aged 40 to 50 with COVID-19, enrolled during active disease.

This rearrangement joins TRBV28 to TRBJ1-2; a weak D match, TRBD1 (5 bases). This CDR3 contains 14 residues. The V gene lost 6 bases and the J gene lost 2 bases, with 13 bases spanning the gap. Germline lookup yields CDR1 MDHEN and CDR2 SYDVKM. CDR3 protein: CASRLDRSNYGYTF. Here the CDR3 DNA reads TGTGCCAGCAGACTCGACAGATCGAACTATGGCTACACCTTC.

The chain couples TRBV5-4 to TRBJ2-1; TRBD2 is a possible D gene (7 bases). The V and J ends lost 4 bases and 0 bases respectively, with 14 bases between them. The CDR3 runs 16 residues. In germline, CDR1 is SGHNT, CDR2 YYREEE (reference sequence). The CDR3 region is CASSRGGESSYNEQFF. CDR3 in DNA: TGTGCCAGCAGCAGGGGGGGGGAGAGCTCCTACAATGAGCAGTTCTTC.

The rearrangement uses TRBV5-4 and TRBJ2-4, with 11 bases matching TRBD2. The CDR3 extends over 15 amino acids. V lost 3 bases and J lost 8; bases outside the gene matches: 7. Germline loops: CDR1 SGHNT, CDR2 YYREEE (reference sequence). The CDR3 DNA is TGTGCCAGCAGCTCACTAGCGGGAGAGCGGGACATTCAGTACTTC. As protein: CASSSLAGERDIQYF.

The CDR3 here is CASTWGDPYYGYTF. In DNA, the CDR3 is TGTGCCAGCACTTGGGGAGACCCTTACTATGGCTACACCTTC. The V gene is TRBV7-9, the J gene TRBJ1-2; D unclear. CDR1 is SEHNR and CDR2 is FQNEAQ in the germline V gene (reference sequence). V was cut by 7 bases and J by 3 bases, with 15 bases left in between. CDR3 length: 14 amino acids.

This clone was seen more than once but under ten times. The CDR3 region has the DNA TGTGCCAGCTCGCCCAAGGGGTACAATCAGCCCCAGCATTTT. Translation: CASSPKGYNQPQHF. This chain uses TRBV18 with TRBJ1-5; weak D call: TRBD1 (5 bases). V shed 6 bases and J shed 3 bases, with 12 bases lying between them. CDR3 length: 14 residues. Germline V gives CDR1 KGHSH, CDR2 LQKENI.

This chain joins TRBV27 and TRBJ1-2, with D perhaps matching TRBD1 (5 bases). Trimming took 5 bases from V and 2 from J, leaving 9 bases between them. Germline V gene lookup returns CDR1 MNHEY and CDR2 SMNVEV (reference sequence). This CDR3 comprises 13 residues. The CDR3 sequence: CASSGRANYGYTF. The DNA for the CDR3 is TGTGCCAGCAGTGGCAGGGCGAACTATGGCTACACCTTC.

This clone was found a few times. The chain combines TRBV15 with TRBJ2-7; TRBD1 aligns across 11 bases. The CDR3 sequence is 15 residues long. The germline gives CDR1 LNHNV, CDR2 YYDKDF (reference sequence). Trimming cost V 1 base and J 5 bases; bases outside gene matches: 4. CDR3 protein: CATSRGTGGPDEQYF. The DNA for the CDR3 is TGTGCCACCAGCAGAGGGACAGGGGGCCCCGACGAGCAGTACTTC.

The genes are TRBV3-1 (or the pseudogene TRBV3-2) and TRBJ2-2; unclear D gene. Trimming took 1 base from V and 4 from J, leaving 7 bases between them. This CDR3 is 14 amino acids long. The germline gives CDR1 LGHDT, CDR2 YNNKEL (reference sequence). The CDR3 sequence: CASSQVTGTGELFF. CDR3 DNA: TGTGCCAGCAGCCAAGTTACGGGCACCGGGGAGCTGTTTTTT.

The chain recombines TRBV10-2 with TRBJ1-5; D gene unclear. V was shortened by 7 bases and J by 4 bases, with 14 bases between the two germline ends. Germline-derived CDR1 and CDR2 are WSHSY and SAAADI. CDR3 size: 14 residues. DNA for the CDR3: TGCGCCAGCACCCCTACACAGCCGAATCAGCCCCAGCATTTT. This translates into CASTPTQPNQPQHF.

The CDR3 bases are TGTGCCAGCTGGACAGGGTACAATGAGCAGTTCTTC. It encodes CASWTGYNEQFF. The rearrangement uses TRBV2 and TRBJ2-1, with 8 bases lining up with TRBD1. Germline assignment: CDR1 SNHLY and CDR2 FYNNEI. The length of the CDR3 is 12 residues. Trimming took 8 bases from V and 4 from J; bases not matched to a gene: 1. Looking up the rest from reference TRBV2 and TRBJ2-1 gives the full variable domain: EPEVTQTPSHQVTQMGQEVILRCVPISNHLYFYWYRQILGQKVEFLVSFYNNEISEKSEIFDDQFSVERPDGSNFTLKIRSTKLEDSAMYFCASWTGYNEQFFGPGTRLTVL.

The V call is TRBV5-5, the J call TRBJ1-1; 7 bases fit TRBD1. This CDR3 is built from 16 residues. With V trimmed by 3 bases and J by 2 bases, 10 bases remained unmatched. Germline CDR1 SGHKS, CDR2 YYEKEE (reference sequence). CDR3 protein: CASSWGRGTVNTEAFF. CDR3 coding DNA: TGTGCCAGCAGCTGGGGTAGAGGGACAGTCAACACTGAAGCTTTCTTT.

The V call is TRBV11-2, the J call TRBJ1-3; possibly TRBD1 for D (5 bases). The V end lost 4 bases, the J end lost 2 bases, and 15 bases lay between the germline ends. This CDR3 is 16 amino acids long. Germline V gene lookup returns CDR1 SGHAT and CDR2 FQNNGV. The DNA of the CDR3 is TGTGCCAGCAGCTCAGGCGGGGCTCCAACTGGAAACACCATATATTTT. Translation: CASSSGGAPTGNTIYF.

The chain employs TRBV3-1 (or the pseudogene TRBV3-2) and TRBJ2-5, with 16 bases fitting TRBD2. V shed 6 bases, J shed 2 bases, and the junction held 9 bases outside the gene matches. This CDR3 has 18 amino acids. Germline V gives CDR1 LGHDT, CDR2 YNNKEL (reference sequence). The CDR3 region is CASRPGTSGGAVQETQYF. In DNA, the CDR3 is TGTGCCAGCAGGCCCGGGACTAGCGGGGGGGCCGTACAAGAGACCCAGTACTTC.

The chain couples TRBV5-5 to TRBJ2-1; TRBD1 might be the D (5 bases). In germline, CDR1 is SGHKS, CDR2 YYEKEE (reference sequence). The V end was cut by 9 bases, the J end by 12 bases, with 25 bases between. The CDR3 totals 14 residues. CDR3: CATPGMTSRVGQFF. As DNA, the CDR3 is TGTGCCACCCCAGGTATGACTTCCAGGGTTGGGCAGTTCTTC.

This clone was seen more than once but under ten times. The genes are TRBV25-1 and TRBJ2-7; 9 bases fit TRBD1. The ends lost 6 bases at V and 2 bases at J; junction bases unmatched: 8. CDR1 and CDR2 (germline): MGHDK, SYGVNS. The CDR3 extends over 15 amino acids. The CDR3 nucleotides are TGTGCCAGCAGCCTTCCGGGACAGGGTGCCTACGAGCAGTACTTC. Translation gives CASSLPGQGAYEQYF.

In the case of this clone: Germline is not matched at one junction end, which may reflect a read error. The rearrangement joins TRBV5-1 to TRBJ2-7, with D possibly matching TRBD1 (6 bases). Germline V gives CDR1 SGHRS, CDR2 YFSETQ. This CDR3 spans 9 amino acids. CDR3 loop: CASSPTGHF. CDR3 bases: TGCGCCAGCAGTCCGACAGGACACTTC. Drawing the rest from reference TRBV5-1 and TRBJ2-7, the complete variable domain is KAGVTQTPRYLIKTRGQQVTLSCSPISGHRSVSWYQQTPGQGLQFLFEYFSETQRNKGNFPGRFSGRQFSNSRSEMNVSTLELGDSALYLCASSPTGHFGPGTRLTVT.

The chain uses TRBV9 and TRBJ2-3; D possibly corresponds to TRBD2 (6 bases). V gave up 0 bases and J gave up 2 bases, with 13 bases separating them. CDR3 size: 16 residues. Germline CDR1 is SGDLS and CDR2 is YYNGEE. The CDR3 nucleotides read TGTGCCAGCAGCGTAGAAGGGGACTCACCCACAGATACGCAGTATTTT. Translated: CASSVEGDSPTDTQYF.

This clone was observed a handful of times. This chain joins TRBV19 and TRBJ1-5, with TRBD1 as a possible D gene (6 bases). This CDR3 region has 17 residues. Trimming pared 5 bases from V and 4 bases from J, leaving 21 bases between. Germline CDR1 and CDR2: LNHDA and SQIVND (reference sequence). The CDR3 is CASSAGAQAGANQPQHF. In DNA form, the CDR3 reads TGTGCCAGTAGTGCTGGGGCCCAGGCAGGGGCGAATCAGCCCCAGCATTTT.

The rearrangement uses TRBV18 and TRBJ1-6; TRBD1 might be the D (6 bases). Germline V CDR1 and CDR2: KGHSH, LQKENI. CDR3 length equals 16 residues. Trimming pared 6 bases from V and 1 base from J, leaving 13 bases between. CDR3 residues: CASSSRTASYNSPLHF. The CDR3 coding sequence is TGTGCCAGCTCTAGCAGGACAGCATCCTATAATTCACCCCTCCACTTT.

The chain carries TRBV12-3 or TRBV12-4 and TRBJ2-2; possibly TRBD1 for D (5 bases). This CDR3 contains 12 residues. V was shortened by 6 bases and J by 13 bases, with 15 bases between the two germline ends. For the CDR3, the DNA is TGTGCCAGCAGGCAGCAGGGTATAAGGCTGTTTTTT. Translation gives CASRQQGIRLFF.

V usage is TRBV19 and J usage is TRBJ2-2; the D gene is possibly TRBD1 (5 bases). The CDR3 totals 14 residues. Germline values: CDR1 LNHDA, CDR2 SQIVND (reference sequence). Trimming removed 3 bases at V and 4 bases at J, with 9 bases between. The CDR3 sequence: CASSIRQGTGELFF. In nucleotides, the CDR3 is TGTGCCAGTAGTATTCGTCAGGGCACCGGGGAGCTGTTTTTT.

J is TRBJ2-3 and V is TRBV7-9; possible D gene TRBD2, 6 bases. Germline CDR1 reads SEHNR; CDR2 reads FQNEAQ (reference sequence). V lost 6 bases and J 9 bases, leaving 22 bases between the germline ends. This CDR3 is 15 amino acids long. The CDR3 loop reads CASRSHGDGGRTQYF. DNA for the CDR3: TGTGCCAGCAGATCTCACGGCGACGGGGGAAGAACGCAGTATTTT.

The V gene is TRBV6-5, the J gene TRBJ1-6; 9 bases map to TRBD1. CDR1 and CDR2 (germline): MNHEY, SVGAGI. This CDR3 spans 12 amino acids. CDR3 DNA sequence: TGTGGGTCGGGACAGGGAAATTCACCCCTCCACTTT. Translated: CGSGQGNSPLHF.

In this sample, this clone turned up many times. V usage is TRBV6-1 and J usage is TRBJ1-1; D perhaps matches TRBD1 (6 bases). V lost 3 bases and J 3 bases, leaving 23 bases between the germline ends. The CDR3 totals 18 residues. The germline CDR1 and CDR2 sequences are MNHNS and SASEGT. This CDR3 reads CASSEGKGQGLFYTEAFF. In DNA form, the CDR3 reads TGTGCCAGCAGTGAGGGGAAGGGCCAGGGGTTATTTTACACTGAAGCTTTCTTT.